This TCR beta chain appears in the sequencing data of a study of T-cell reconstitution after alpha-beta-depleted transplantation in children. The authors prepared the TCRbeta library with unique molecular identifiers. TCRdb reanalysed the PCR reads using MiXCR and keeps one entry per CDR3 protein. The table lists roughly 200,000 distinct CDR3 sequences, approximately 6.9% of them singletons. The sample holds a few counts of this clonotype. The clonotype comes from a boy younger than 10 with acute lymphoblastic leukemia, due to receive a stem cell transplant. The specimen comprised PBMCs, sampled before TCRalphabeta/CD19-depleted stem cell transplant.

The CDR3 bases are TGTGCCAGCAGCCAAGAGGGCCTTCAGTACTTC. Translating gives CASSQEGLQYF. The V and J genes are TRBV4-2 and TRBJ2-4; unclear D gene. Trimming cost V 0 bases and J 11 bases, with 5 bases left between them. This CDR3 contains 11 residues. Germline CDR1 reads LGHNA; CDR2 reads YNFKEQ.